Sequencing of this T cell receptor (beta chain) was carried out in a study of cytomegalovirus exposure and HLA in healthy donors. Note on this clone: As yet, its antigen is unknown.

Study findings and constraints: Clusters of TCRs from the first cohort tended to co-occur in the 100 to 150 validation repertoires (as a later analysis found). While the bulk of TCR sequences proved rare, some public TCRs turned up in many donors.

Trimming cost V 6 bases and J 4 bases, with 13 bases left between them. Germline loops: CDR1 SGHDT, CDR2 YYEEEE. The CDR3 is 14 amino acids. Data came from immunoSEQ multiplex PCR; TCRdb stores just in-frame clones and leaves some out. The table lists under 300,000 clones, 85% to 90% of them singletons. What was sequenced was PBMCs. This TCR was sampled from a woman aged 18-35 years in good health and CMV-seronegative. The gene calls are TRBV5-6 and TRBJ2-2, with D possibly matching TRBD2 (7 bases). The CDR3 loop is CASTLGGGTGELFF. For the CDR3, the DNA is TGTGCCAGCACCCTGGGAGGGGGCACCGGGGAGCTGTTTTTT.